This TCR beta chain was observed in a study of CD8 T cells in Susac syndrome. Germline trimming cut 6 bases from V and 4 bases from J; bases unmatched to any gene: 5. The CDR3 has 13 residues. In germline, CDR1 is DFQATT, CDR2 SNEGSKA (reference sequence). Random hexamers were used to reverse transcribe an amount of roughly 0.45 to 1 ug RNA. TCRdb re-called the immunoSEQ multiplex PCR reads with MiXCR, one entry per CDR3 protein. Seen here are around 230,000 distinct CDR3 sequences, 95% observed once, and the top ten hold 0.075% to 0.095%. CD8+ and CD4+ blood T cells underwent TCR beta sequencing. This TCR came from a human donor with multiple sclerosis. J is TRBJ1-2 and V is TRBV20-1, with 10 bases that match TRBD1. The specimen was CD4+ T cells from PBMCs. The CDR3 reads CSAGQGVSYGYTF. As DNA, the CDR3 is TGCAGTGCCGGACAGGGGGTATCCTATGGCTACACCTTC.